This T cell receptor (beta chain) was recorded in a study of T cells after yellow fever vaccination (dated by TCRdb to about 2019). With regard to the full study: The SMART-Seq v4 Ultra Low Input RNA kit was used to prepare libraries from fractions with low cell numbers. To follow T-cell clones before and after primary and booster YFV17D yellow fever vaccination, bulk TCR alpha and beta repertoires were sequenced over time. Two healthy male donors, one aged 18 to 30 and one aged 30 to 40 years, made up the cohort. Blood samples were taken at several timepoints before and after primary and secondary immunization, and bulk PBMC replicates and cell subsets were isolated.

Results and caveats for the whole study, not just this receptor: A small fraction of clonotypes appeared in both the CD4 and CD8 compartments, likely as a result of convergent recombination. Compared with the primary T-cell response, the secondary T-cell response was faster but weaker, reaching its peak on day 5 rather than on day 15. Because only a couple of donors were included in the study, the extent to which the findings can be generalized is limited. Most clones expanded after primary vaccination (about 96% of CD4 and around nine tenths of CD8) were re-detected after the booster, suggesting that broad memory maintenance occurred. Because abundant contaminating clonotypes from the bulk population could be contained in FACS-sorted repertoires, computational filtering was required.

This clonotype showed up just a few times. Its target antigen remains unknown. No much larger clone is present one base from it, and per-base qualities are unavailable. Taken with the paper, the label for treatment or condition translates to: live attenuated yellow fever vaccine strain. At every blood-draw timepoint, two biological replicates of bulk PBMCs were collected. PBMCs were isolated from peripheral blood using a standard Ficoll-Paque protocol. RNA was extracted with TriZol from bulk PBMCs, CD4 and CD8 fractions, and dextramer-positive and dextramer-negative fractions. V is clipped by 6 bases and J by 4 bases, and the sequence between their germline boundaries is 11 bases long. The CDR3 starts with the cysteine, ends with the phenylalanine, and has 13 residues. Just the 39-base CDR3 DNA is kept, in frame starting at base 1. CDR1 SGHRS and CDR2 YFSETQ were looked up in the germline V gene. Synthesis of TCR cDNA relied on 5'RACE template switching, a step that introduced a universal primer site along with unique molecular identifiers. Priming for cDNA synthesis came from both the TCR alpha and TCR beta constant segments. Two PCR steps were used to amplify libraries, with sample barcodes and sequencing adapters being added in the second step. Sequencing of libraries was done on Illumina HiSeq 2500 (2x100 bp) or NovaSeq (2x150 bp). The authors' pipeline ran thus. MIGEC handled demultiplexing of reads and collapsing into UMI consensus sequences, while MiXCR performed V(D)J alignment. Using edgeR on replicate PBMC samples, clonotypes were called vaccine-responding if FDR was below 0.01 and the log2 fold change was above 5 up to day 15. Each bulk clonotype was labeled CD4 or CD8 based on which sequenced repertoire, CD4 or CD8, contained the clonotype at higher abundance. TCRdb trimmed public reads at Q25 via fastp, called clones via MiXCR and kept in-frame beta chains. A single entry per CDR3 protein holds the most common genes and DNA from its merged rows. TCRdb's processing, not the study's, gives the V and J calls here. The sample table contains approximately 550,000 distinct CDR3 sequences; only one count was recorded for less than 20% of them. The ten top clones hold about 13% of the sample.

The chain employs TRBV5-1 and TRBJ2-1; a tentative D match to TRBD1 spans 5 bases. This sequence originates from a man aged 25 to 40 who received the YFV17D yellow fever vaccine. Specimen: PBMCs, collected 15 days after the yellow fever booster vaccination. The DNA sequence is as follows: TGCGCCAGCACGGCAGGGTTATACAATGAGCAGTTCTTC. Translated, this gives CASTAGLYNEQFF.